This paragraph reports one TCR beta chain. Its target is not known. Germline V gene sequence: CDR1 MDHEN, CDR2 SYDVKM. The V and J ends lost 6 bases and 0 bases respectively, with 9 bases between them. This CDR3 has 13 amino acids. The data were taken from a study of cytomegalovirus exposure and HLA in healthy donors. Background on the study: The study placed around 85% of its approximately 380 genotyped donors in the Caucasian-associated ancestry cluster.

Researchers ran the PCR with 60 Vbeta and 13 Jbeta primers. Produced via immunoSEQ multiplex PCR; TCRdb's table is partial and in-frame only. The repertoire table contains roughly 50,000 clones. Study outcomes and limitations: 150 or so TCR beta chains were listed as cytomegalovirus-associated. The classifier, whose performance was assessed in both the original and validation cohorts, reportedly diagnosed cytomegalovirus status with high specificity and sensitivity.

The sample taken for sequencing was PBMCs. The receptor's source is a man aged 40-49 years in good health and CMV-seropositive. The chain recombines TRBV28 with TRBJ2-7; D perhaps matches TRBD1 (7 bases). CDR3 in amino acids: CASRRDSSYEQYF. CDR3 bases: TGTGCCAGCAGGCGGGACAGCTCCTACGAGCAGTACTTC. Looking up the rest from reference TRBV28 and TRBJ2-7 gives the full variable domain: DVKVTQSSRYLVKRTGEKVFLECVQDMDHENMFWYRQDPGLGLRLIYFSYDVKMKEKGDIPEGYSVSREKKERFSLILESASTNQTSMYLCASRRDSSYEQYFGPGTRLTVT.